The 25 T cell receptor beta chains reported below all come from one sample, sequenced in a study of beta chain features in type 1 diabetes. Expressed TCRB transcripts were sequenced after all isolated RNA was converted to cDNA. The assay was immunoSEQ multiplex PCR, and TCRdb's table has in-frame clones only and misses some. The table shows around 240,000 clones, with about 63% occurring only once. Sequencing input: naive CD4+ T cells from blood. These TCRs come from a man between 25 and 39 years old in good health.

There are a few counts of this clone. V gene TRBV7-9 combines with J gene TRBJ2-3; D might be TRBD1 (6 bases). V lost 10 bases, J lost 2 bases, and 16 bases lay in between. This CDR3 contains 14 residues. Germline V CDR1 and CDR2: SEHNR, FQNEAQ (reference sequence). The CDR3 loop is CAIHDGQFTDTQYF. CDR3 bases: TGTGCCATCCACGACGGACAGTTCACAGATACGCAGTATTTT. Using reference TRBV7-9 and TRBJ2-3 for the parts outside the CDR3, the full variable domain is DTGVSQNPRHKITKRGQNVTFRCDPISEHNRLYWYRQTLGQGPEFLTYFQNEAQLEKSRLLSDRFSAERPKGSFSTLEIQRTEQGDSAMYLCAIHDGQFTDTQYFGPGTRLTVL.

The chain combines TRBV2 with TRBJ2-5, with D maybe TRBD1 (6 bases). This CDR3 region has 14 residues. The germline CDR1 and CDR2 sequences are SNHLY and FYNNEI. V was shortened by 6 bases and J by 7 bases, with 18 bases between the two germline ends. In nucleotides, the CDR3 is TGTGCCAGCAGCCCTACTCAGGGGACGGGGACCCAGTACTTC. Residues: CASSPTQGTGTQYF. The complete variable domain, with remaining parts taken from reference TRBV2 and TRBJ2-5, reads EPEVTQTPSHQVTQMGQEVILRCVPISNHLYFYWYRQILGQKVEFLVSFYNNEISEKSEIFDDQFSVERPDGSNFTLKIRSTKLEDSAMYFCASSPTQGTGTQYFGPGTRLLVL.

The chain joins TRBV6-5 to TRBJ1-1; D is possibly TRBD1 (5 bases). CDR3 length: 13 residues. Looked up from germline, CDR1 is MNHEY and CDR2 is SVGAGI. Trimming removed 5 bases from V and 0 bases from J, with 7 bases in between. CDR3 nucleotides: TGTGCCAGCAGTCAGGGTCTGAACACTGAAGCTTTCTTT. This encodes CASSQGLNTEAFF.

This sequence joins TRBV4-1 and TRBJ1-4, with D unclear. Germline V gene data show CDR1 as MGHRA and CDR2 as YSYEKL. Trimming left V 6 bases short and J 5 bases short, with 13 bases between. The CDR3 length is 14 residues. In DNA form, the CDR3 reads TGCGCCAGCAGTCTCGTTGGAGTGAATGAAAAACTGTTTTTT. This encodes CASSLVGVNEKLFF.

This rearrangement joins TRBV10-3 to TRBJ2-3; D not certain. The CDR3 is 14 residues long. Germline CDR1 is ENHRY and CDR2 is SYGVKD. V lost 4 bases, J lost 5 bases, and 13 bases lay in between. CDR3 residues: CAISVELIQDTQYF. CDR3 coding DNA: TGTGCCATCAGTGTAGAGCTTATCCAAGATACGCAGTATTTT.

DNA of the CDR3: TGTGCCAGCACCATGGGTGAGGGGCGCTCGTCCTACGAGCAGTACTTC. This codes for CASTMGEGRSSYEQYF. The rearrangement uses TRBV2 and TRBJ2-7; the D gene could be TRBD1 or TRBD2 (5 bases each). Trimming took 7 bases from V and 1 from J, leaving 20 bases between them. The CDR3 loop spans 16 amino acids. Germline values: CDR1 SNHLY, CDR2 FYNNEI.

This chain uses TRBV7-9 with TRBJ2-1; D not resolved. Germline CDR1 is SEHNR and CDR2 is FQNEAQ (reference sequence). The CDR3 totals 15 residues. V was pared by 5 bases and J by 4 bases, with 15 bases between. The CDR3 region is CASSGLGPSYNEQFF. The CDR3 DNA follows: TGTGCCAGCAGCGGCTTGGGTCCCTCGTACAATGAGCAGTTCTTC.

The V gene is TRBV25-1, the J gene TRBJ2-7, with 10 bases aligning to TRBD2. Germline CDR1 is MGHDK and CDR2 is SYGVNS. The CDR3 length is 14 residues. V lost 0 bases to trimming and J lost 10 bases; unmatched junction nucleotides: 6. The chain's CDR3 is CASSEYLAGDEQYF. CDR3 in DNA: TGTGCCAGCAGTGAATACCTAGCGGGAGATGAACAGTACTTC.

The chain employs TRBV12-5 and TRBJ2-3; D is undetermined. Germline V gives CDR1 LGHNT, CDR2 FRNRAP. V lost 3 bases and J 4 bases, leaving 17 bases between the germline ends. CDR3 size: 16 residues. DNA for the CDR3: TGTGCTAGTGGTTTATGGACGCCCTTAATCGCAGATACGCAGTATTTT. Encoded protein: CASGLWTPLIADTQYF. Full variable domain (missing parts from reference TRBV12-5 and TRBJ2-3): DARVTQTPRHKVTEMGQEVTMRCQPILGHNTVFWYRQTMMQGLELLAYFRNRAPLDDSGMPKDRFSAEMPDATLATLKIQPSEPRDSAVYFCASGLWTPLIADTQYFGPGTRLTVL.

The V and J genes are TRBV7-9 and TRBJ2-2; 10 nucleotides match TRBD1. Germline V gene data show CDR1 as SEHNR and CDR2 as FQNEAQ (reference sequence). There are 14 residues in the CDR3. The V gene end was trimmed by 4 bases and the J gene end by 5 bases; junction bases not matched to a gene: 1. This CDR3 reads CASSWTGGTGELFF. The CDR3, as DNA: TGTGCCAGCAGCTGGACAGGGGGAACCGGGGAGCTGTTTTTT.

This CDR3 is CASSSQGGPNYEQYF. CDR3 nucleotide sequence: TGCGCCAGCAGCTCCCAAGGCGGGCCAAACTACGAGCAGTACTTC. This chain uses TRBV5-1 with TRBJ2-7, with D possibly matching TRBD2 (5 bases). V was cut by 3 bases and J by 3 bases, with 16 bases left in between. The CDR3 runs to 15 residues. The germline V gene has CDR1 SGHRS and CDR2 YFSETQ.

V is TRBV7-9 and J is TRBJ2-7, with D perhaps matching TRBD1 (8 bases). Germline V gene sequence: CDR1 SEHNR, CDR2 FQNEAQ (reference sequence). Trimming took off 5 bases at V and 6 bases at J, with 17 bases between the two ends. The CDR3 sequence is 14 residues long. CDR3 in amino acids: CASSRQGKRGEQYF. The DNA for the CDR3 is TGTGCCAGCAGCAGACAGGGGAAGCGGGGCGAGCAGTACTTC.

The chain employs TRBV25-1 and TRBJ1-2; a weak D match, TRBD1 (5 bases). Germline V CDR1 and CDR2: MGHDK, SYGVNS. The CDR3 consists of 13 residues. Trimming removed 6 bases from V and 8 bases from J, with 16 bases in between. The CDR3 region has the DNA TGTGCCAGCAGGGCGGGTCATCAGGGCGGCTACACCTTC. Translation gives CASRAGHQGGYTF.

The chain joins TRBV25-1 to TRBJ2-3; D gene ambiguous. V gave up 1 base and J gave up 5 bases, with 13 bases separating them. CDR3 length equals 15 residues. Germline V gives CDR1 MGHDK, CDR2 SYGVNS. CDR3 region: CASSESRNMRDTQYF. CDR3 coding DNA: TGTGCCAGCAGTGAATCCCGTAATATGAGAGATACGCAGTATTTT.

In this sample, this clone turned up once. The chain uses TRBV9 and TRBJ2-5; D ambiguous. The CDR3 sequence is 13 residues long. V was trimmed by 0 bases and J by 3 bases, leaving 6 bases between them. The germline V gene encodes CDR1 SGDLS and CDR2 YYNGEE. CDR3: CASSVVAEETQYF. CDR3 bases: TGTGCCAGCAGCGTAGTAGCAGAAGAGACCCAGTACTTC.

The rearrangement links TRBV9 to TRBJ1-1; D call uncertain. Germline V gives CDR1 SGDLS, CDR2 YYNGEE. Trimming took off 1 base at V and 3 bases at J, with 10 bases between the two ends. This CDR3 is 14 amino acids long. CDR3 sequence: CASSVNTWDTEAFF. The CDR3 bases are TGTGCCAGCAGCGTAAACACTTGGGACACTGAAGCTTTCTTT.

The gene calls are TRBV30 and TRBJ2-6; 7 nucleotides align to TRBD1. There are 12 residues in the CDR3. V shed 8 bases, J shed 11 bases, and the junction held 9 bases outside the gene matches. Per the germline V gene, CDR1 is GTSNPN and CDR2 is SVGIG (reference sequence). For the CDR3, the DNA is TGTGCCCTTAGACAGGGTGGGTACGTCCTGACTTTC. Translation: CALRQGGYVLTF.

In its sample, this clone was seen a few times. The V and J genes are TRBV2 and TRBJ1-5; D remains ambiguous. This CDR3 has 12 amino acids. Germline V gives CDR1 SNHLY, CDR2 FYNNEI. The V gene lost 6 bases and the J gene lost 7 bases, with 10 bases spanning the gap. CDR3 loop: CASRRLGQPQHF. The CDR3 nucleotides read TGTGCCAGCAGACGTTTGGGCCAGCCCCAGCATTTT. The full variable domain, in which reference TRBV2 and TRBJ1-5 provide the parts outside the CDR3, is EPEVTQTPSHQVTQMGQEVILRCVPISNHLYFYWYRQILGQKVEFLVSFYNNEISEKSEIFDDQFSVERPDGSNFTLKIRSTKLEDSAMYFCASRRLGQPQHFGDGTRLSIL.

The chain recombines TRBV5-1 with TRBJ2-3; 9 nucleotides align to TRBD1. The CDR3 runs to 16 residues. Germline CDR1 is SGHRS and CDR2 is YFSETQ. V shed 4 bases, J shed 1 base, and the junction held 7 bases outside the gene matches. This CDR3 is CASSPGQGVGTDTQYF. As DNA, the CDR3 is TGCGCCAGCAGCCCGGGACAGGGAGTGGGCACAGATACGCAGTATTTT.

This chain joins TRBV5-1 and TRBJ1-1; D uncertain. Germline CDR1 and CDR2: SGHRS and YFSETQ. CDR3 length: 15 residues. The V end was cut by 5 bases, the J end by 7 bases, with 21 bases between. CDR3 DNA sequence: TGCGCCAGCAGGGGGAATTCCCCGAGCGGGAGTGAAGCTTTCTTT. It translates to CASRGNSPSGSEAFF.

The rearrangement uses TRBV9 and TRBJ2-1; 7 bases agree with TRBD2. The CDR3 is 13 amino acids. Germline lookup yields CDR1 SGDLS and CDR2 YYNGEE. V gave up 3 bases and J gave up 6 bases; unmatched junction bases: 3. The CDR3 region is CASSEGLINEQFF. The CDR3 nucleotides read TGTGCCAGCAGCGAGGGACTAATCAATGAGCAGTTCTTC. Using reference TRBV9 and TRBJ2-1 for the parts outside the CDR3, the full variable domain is DSGVTQTPKHLITATGQRVTLRCSPRSGDLSVYWYQQSLDQGLQFLIQYYNGEERAKGNILERFSAQQFPDLHSELNLSSLELGDSALYFCASSEGLINEQFFGPGTRLTVL.

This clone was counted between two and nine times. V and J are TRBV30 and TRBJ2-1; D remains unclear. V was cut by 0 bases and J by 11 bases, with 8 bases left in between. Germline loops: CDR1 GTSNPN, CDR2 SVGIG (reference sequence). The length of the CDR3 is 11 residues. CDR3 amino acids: CAWSVEGKQFF. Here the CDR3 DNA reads TGTGCCTGGAGTGTGGAAGGGAAGCAGTTCTTC.

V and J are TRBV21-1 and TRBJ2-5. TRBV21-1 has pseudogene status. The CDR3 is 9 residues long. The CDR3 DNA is TGTGCCGGTTTAAGGACCCAGTACTTC. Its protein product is CAGLRTQYF.

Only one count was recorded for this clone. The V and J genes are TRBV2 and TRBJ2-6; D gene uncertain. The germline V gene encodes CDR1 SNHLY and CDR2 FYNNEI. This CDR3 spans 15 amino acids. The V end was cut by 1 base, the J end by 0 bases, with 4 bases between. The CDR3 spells CASSEGFSGANVLTF. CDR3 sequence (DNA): TGTGCCAGCAGTGAAGGGTTCTCTGGGGCCAACGTCCTGACTTTC.

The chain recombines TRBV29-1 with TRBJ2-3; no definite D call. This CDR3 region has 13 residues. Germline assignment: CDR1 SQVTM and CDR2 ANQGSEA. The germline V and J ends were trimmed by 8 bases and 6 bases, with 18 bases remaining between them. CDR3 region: CSSAPFPGDTQYF. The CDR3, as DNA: TGCAGCTCGGCCCCGTTTCCCGGCGATACGCAGTATTTT.